This is a list of T cell receptor beta chains from one sample in a study of cytomegalovirus exposure and HLA in healthy donors. The protocol was immunoSEQ multiplex PCR, while the TCRdb copy is restricted to in-frame clones and leaves out a portion. In the table there are around 40,000 clones, around 77% of which are singletons. Sequencing was done on a sample of PBMCs. The source of these receptors is a man aged 30 to 45 in good health and CMV-seronegative. CDR3s include the opening cysteine and the closing phenylalanine or tryptophan. A D gene is named only where the DNA matches it firmly. The size field is filled for only some rows; it gives once, few, many or a size class.

J gene: TRBJ2-4; V gene: TRBV7-8; clone size: few; D gene: TRBD1; CDR3 length: 16; CDR3 DNA: TGTGCCAGCAGCTCCACCATTAGGACAGGAGACGGCATTCAGTACTTC; CDR3 protein: CASSSTIRTGDGIQYF
J gene: TRBJ2-7; V gene: TRBV9; clone size: NA; D gene: TRBD1; CDR3 length: 15; CDR3 DNA: TGTGCCAGCAGCGTATCCGGGACAGGACCCTACGAGCAGTACTTC; CDR3 protein: CASSVSGTGPYEQYF
J gene: TRBJ1-2; V gene: TRBV28; clone size: NA; D gene: TRBD1; CDR3 length: 16; CDR3 DNA: TGTGCCAGCAGCCGGGACAGGAACCTTCGGTATAGTGGCTACACCTTC; CDR3 protein: CASSRDRNLRYSGYTF
J gene: TRBJ1-1; V gene: TRBV5-4; clone size: NA; D gene: TRBD1; CDR3 length: 13; CDR3 DNA: TGTGCCAGCAGCGGTGGACAGGGGGGTGAAGCTTTCTTT; CDR3 protein: CASSGGQGGEAFF
J gene: TRBJ1-4; V gene: TRBV19; clone size: few; D gene: TRBD1; CDR3 length: 15; CDR3 DNA: TGTGCCAGTAGTTCAAGACAGGGGAAGGTTGAAAAACTGTTTTTT; CDR3 protein: CASSSRQGKVEKLFF
J gene: TRBJ2-7; V gene: TRBV15; clone size: NA; D gene: NA; CDR3 length: 15; CDR3 DNA: TGTGCCACCAGCAGAGATAGGGGGAGTTCCTACGAGCAGTACTTC; CDR3 protein: CATSRDRGSSYEQYF
J gene: TRBJ2-3; V gene: TRBV7-9; clone size: NA; D gene: NA; CDR3 length: 11; CDR3 DNA: TGTGCCAGCAGCTTGGGGGGTACGCAGTATTTT; CDR3 protein: CASSLGGTQYF
J gene: TRBJ1-2; V gene: TRBV5-4; clone size: few; D gene: NA; CDR3 length: 14; CDR3 DNA: TGTGCCAGCAGCTCGTGGACAGTCGGCTATGGCTACACCTTC; CDR3 protein: CASSSWTVGYGYTF
J gene: TRBJ1-4; V gene: TRBV27; clone size: few; D gene: NA; CDR3 length: 14; CDR3 DNA: TGTGCCAGCAGTTTTGGGGGGACTAATGAAAAACTGTTTTTT; CDR3 protein: CASSFGGTNEKLFF
J gene: TRBJ2-1; V gene: TRBV29-1; clone size: NA; D gene: TRBD2; CDR3 length: 15; CDR3 DNA: TGCAGCGTTGAAACGCCCAGCGGGAGTGTAAATGAGCAGTTCTTC; CDR3 protein: CSVETPSGSVNEQFF
J gene: TRBJ2-7; V gene: TRBV7-9; clone size: NA; D gene: TRBD2; CDR3 length: 16; CDR3 DNA: TGTTCCAGCAGCTTATACGGCGGGAGGGCCACCTACGAGCAGTACTTC; CDR3 protein: CSSSLYGGRATYEQYF
J gene: TRBJ2-1; V gene: TRBV9; clone size: NA; D gene: NA; CDR3 length: 16; CDR3 DNA: TGTGCCAGCAGCGTAGGTGGCAGAAGCTCCTACAATGAGCAGTTCTTC; CDR3 protein: CASSVGGRSSYNEQFF
J gene: TRBJ2-5; V gene: TRBV7-6; clone size: NA; D gene: TRBD1; CDR3 length: 15; CDR3 DNA: TGTGCCAGCAGCAATGGACAGGGGGCAGGTGAGACCCAGTACTTC; CDR3 protein: CASSNGQGAGETQYF
J gene: TRBJ2-1; V gene: TRBV5-3; clone size: NA; D gene: NA; CDR3 length: 11; CDR3 DNA: TGTGCCAGAAGGTATCCTTGGCCCCAGTTCTTC; CDR3 protein: CARRYPWPQFF